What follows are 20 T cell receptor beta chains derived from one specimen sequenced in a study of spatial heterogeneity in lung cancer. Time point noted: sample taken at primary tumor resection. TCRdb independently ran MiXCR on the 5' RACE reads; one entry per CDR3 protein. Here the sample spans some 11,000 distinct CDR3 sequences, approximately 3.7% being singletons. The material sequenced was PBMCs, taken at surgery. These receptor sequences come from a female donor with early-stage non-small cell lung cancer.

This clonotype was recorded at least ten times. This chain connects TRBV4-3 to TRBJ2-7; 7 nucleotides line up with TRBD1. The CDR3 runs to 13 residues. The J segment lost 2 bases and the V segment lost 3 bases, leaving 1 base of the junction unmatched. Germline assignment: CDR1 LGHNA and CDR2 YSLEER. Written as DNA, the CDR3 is TGCGCCAGCAGCCACGACAGGGCCTACGAGCAGTACTTC. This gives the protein CASSHDRAYEQYF.

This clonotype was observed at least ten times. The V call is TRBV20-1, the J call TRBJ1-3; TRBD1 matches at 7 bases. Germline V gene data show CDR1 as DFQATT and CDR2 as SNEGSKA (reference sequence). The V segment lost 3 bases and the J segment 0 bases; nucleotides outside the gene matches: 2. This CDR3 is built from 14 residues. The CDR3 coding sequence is TGCAGTGCTAGTGGGACAGACTCTGGAAACACCATATATTTT. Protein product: CSASGTDSGNTIYF.

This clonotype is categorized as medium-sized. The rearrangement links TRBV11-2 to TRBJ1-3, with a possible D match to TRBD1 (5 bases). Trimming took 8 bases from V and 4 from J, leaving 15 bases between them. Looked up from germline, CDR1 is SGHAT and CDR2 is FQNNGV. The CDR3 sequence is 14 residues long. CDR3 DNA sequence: TGTGCCAGCCGCAACGGGGGTCCCGGAAACACCATATATTTT. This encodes CASRNGGPGNTIYF. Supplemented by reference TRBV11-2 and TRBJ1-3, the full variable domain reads EAGVAQSPRYKIIEKRQSVAFWCNPISGHATLYWYQQILGQGPKLLIQFQNNGVVDDSQLPKDRFSAERLKGVDSTLKIQPAKLEDSAVYLCASRNGGPGNTIYFGEGSWLTVV.

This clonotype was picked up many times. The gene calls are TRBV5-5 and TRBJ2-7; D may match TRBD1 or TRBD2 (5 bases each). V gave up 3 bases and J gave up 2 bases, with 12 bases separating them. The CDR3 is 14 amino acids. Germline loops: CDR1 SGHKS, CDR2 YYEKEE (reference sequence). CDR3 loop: CASSSGPLTYEQYF. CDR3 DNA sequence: TGTGCCAGCAGCTCGGGACCTTTAACCTACGAGCAGTACTTC.

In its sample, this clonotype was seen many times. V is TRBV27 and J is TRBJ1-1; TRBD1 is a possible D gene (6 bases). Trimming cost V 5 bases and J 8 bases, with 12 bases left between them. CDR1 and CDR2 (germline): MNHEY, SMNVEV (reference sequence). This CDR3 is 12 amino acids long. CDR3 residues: CASSAGVGEAFF. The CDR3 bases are TGTGCCAGCAGTGCAGGGGTTGGAGAAGCTTTCTTT.

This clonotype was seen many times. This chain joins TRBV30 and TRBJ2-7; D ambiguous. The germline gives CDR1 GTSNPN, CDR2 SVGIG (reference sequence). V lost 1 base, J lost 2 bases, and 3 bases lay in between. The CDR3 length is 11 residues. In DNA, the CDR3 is TGTGCCTGGAGTGCCGCCTACGAGCAGTACTTC. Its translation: CAWSAAYEQYF.

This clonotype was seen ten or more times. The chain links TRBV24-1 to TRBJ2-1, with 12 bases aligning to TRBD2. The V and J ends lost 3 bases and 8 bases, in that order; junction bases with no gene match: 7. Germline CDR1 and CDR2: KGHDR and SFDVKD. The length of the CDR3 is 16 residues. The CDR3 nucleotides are TGTGCCACCAGTGATCCCGCGACTAGCGGGAGTCATGAGCAGTTCTTC. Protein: CATSDPATSGSHEQFF.

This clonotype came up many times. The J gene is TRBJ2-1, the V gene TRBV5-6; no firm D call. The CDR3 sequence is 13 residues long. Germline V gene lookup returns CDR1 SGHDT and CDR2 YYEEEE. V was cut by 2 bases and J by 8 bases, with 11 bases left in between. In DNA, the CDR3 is TGTGCCAGCAGCTTATCCGGGCCCCATGAGCAGTTCTTC. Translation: CASSLSGPHEQFF.

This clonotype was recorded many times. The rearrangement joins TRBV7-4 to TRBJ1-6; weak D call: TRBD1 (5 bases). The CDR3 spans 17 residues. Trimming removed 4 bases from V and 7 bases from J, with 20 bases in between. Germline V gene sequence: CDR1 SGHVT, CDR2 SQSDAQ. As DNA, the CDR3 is TGTGCCAGCAGCTCTATCCCCGGACACGCGTTGAATTCACCCCTCCACTTT. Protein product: CASSSIPGHALNSPLHF.

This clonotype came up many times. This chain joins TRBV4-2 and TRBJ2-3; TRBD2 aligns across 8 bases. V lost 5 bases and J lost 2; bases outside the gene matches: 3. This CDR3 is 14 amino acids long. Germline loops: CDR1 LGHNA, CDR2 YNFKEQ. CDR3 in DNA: TGTGCCAGCAGCTATAGCGGGATCACAGATACGCAGTATTTT. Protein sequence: CASSYSGITDTQYF.

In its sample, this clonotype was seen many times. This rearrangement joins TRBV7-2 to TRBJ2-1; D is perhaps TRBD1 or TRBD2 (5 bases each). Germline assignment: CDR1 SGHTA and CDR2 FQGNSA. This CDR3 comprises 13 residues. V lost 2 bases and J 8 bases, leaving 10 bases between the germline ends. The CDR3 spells CASSLTWGYEQFF. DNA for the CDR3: TGTGCCAGCAGCTTAACCTGGGGGTATGAGCAGTTCTTC.

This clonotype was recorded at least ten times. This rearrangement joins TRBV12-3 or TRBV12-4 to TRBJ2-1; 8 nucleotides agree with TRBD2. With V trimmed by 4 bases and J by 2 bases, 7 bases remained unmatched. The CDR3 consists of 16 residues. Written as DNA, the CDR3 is TGTGCCAGCAGTTCCCAAACGGGGGGGGCCTACAATGAGCAGTTCTTC. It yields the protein CASSSQTGGAYNEQFF.

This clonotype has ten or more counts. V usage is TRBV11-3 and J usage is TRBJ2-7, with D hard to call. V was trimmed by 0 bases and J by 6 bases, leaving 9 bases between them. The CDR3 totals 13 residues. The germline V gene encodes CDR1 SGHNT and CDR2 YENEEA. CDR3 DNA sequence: TGTGCCAGCAGCTTAGATTTCGCCGGCGAGCAGTACTTC. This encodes CASSLDFAGEQYF.

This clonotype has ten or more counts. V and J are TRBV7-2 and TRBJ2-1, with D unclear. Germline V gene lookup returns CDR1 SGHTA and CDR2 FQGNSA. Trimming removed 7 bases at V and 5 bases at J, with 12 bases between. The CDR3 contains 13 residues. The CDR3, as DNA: TGTGCCAGCAACCGCCCAAGAAACAATGAGCAGTTCTTC. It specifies CASNRPRNNEQFF.

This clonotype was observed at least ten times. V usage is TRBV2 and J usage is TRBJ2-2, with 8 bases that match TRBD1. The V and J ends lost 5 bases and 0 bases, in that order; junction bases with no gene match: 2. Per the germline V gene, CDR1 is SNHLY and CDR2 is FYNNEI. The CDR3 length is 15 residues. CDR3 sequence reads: CASSWTGPNTGELFF. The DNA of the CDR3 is TGTGCCAGCAGTTGGACAGGGCCGAACACCGGGGAGCTGTTTTTT.

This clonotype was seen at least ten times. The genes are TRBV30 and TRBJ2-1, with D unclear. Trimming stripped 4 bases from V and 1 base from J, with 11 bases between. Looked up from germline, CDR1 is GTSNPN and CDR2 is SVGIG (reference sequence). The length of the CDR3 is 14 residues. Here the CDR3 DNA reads TGTGCCTGGAAACTCCCACCTTCCTACAATGAGCAGTTCTTC. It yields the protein CAWKLPPSYNEQFF.

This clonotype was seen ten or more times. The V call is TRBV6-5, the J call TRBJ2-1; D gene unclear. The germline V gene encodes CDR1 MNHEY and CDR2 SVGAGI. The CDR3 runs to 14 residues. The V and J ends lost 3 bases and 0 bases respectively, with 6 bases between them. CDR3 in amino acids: CASSYSSSYNEQFF. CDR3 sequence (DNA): TGTGCCAGCAGTTATAGTAGCTCCTACAATGAGCAGTTCTTC.

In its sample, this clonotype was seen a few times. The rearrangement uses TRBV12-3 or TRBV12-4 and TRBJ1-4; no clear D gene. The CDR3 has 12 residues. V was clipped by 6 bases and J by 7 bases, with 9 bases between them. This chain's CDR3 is CASRAGREKLFF. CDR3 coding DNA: TGTGCCAGCAGGGCCGGACGTGAAAAACTGTTTTTT.

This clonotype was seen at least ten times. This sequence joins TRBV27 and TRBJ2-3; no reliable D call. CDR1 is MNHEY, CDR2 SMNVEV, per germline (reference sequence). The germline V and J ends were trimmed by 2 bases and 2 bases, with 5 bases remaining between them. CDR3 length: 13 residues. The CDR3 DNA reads TGTGCCAGCAGTTTAAGACCCACAGATACGCAGTATTTT. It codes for CASSLRPTDTQYF.

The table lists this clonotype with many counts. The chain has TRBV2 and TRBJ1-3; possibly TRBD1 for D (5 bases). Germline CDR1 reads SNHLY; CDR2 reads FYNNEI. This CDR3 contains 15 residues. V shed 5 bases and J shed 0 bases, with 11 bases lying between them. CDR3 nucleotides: TGTGCCAGCAGTTCGGGACGGATCTCTGGAAACACCATATATTTT. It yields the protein CASSSGRISGNTIYF. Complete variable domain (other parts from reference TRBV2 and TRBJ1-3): EPEVTQTPSHQVTQMGQEVILRCVPISNHLYFYWYRQILGQKVEFLVSFYNNEISEKSEIFDDQFSVERPDGSNFTLKIRSTKLEDSAMYFCASSSGRISGNTIYFGEGSWLTVV.